This record looks at one T cell receptor beta chain sequence and its context. Its cognate antigen is unknown. These data belong to a study of early T cells in non-severe SARS-CoV-2 infection. The wider study: The sequenced material was bulk RNA from unsorted whole blood, and its chains were unpaired. Study-wide findings and caveats: Matching with VDJdb favored anti-spike CD8 responses (missing private and CD4 specificities).

CDR1 is SGHTA and CDR2 is FQGNSA in the germline V gene. The CDR3 sequence is 16 residues long. V was cut by 6 bases and J by 6 bases, with 21 bases left in between. Each cDNA molecule carried a unique molecular identifier. TCRdb recomputed calls from the 5' RACE reads with MiXCR, one row per CDR3 protein. This table holds 69,000 or so distinct CDR3 sequences, 8.5% to 10% found once. The sample was whole blood. This TCR came from an adult who was a healthcare worker with PCR-confirmed SARS-CoV-2 infection or an uninfected control (not recorded which). This chain links TRBV7-2 with TRBJ2-1; perhaps D is TRBD1 or TRBD2 (6 bases each). The CDR3: CASSPALGGLGNEQFF. CDR3 DNA sequence: TGTGCCAGCAGTCCCGCTCTGGGGGGCTTGGGCAATGAGCAGTTCTTC.